This T cell receptor beta chain was recorded in a study of T cell responses to AZD1222 COVID-19 vaccine. Method: immunoSEQ multiplex PCR; TCRdb's copy keeps in-frame clones and lacks some. The table shows 92,000 or so clones, with 89% occurring only once. This CDR3 is 18 amino acids long. Germline V gene data show CDR1 as SGHNT and CDR2 as YYREEE (reference sequence). Losses at the gene ends were 3 bases for V and 6 bases for J; bases not matched to a gene: 13. Analyses pooled second doses at about 4 or about 12 weeks. Broader study findings: Reportedly, nearly half of unique spike TCRs recognized epitopes outside B.1.351/B.1.1.7 mutations.

In its sample, this clone was seen once. Its target is unknown. J is TRBJ2-3 and V is TRBV5-4, with 13 bases lining up with TRBD2. The source of this sequence is an adult who received the AZD1222 COVID-19 vaccine. This specimen was peripheral blood, taken 28 days after the second AZD1222 dose. The CDR3 protein is CASSSRLTSGGVGDTQYF. CDR3 in DNA: TGTGCCAGCAGCTCGCGACTAACTAGCGGGGGGGTAGGTGATACGCAGTATTTT.